The rows below give T cell receptor beta chains drawn from one sample of a study of blood T cells in healthy people across ages. TCRdb passed the 5' RACE reads through MiXCR, listing each CDR3 protein once. The profile shows 550,000 to 750,000 distinct CDR3 sequences, around 21% of them singletons. The specimen sequenced was blood. All receptors come from a man aged 65 to 85 in good health. CDR3s include the opening cysteine and the closing phenylalanine or tryptophan. The D gene is left open where the match is weak. For some rows the clone size is stated as once, few or many, or as a class when expanded; others skip it.

TRBV7-8	TRBJ1-1	-	few	CASSLDGRSEAFF	TGTGCCAGCAGCTTAGACGGGCGATCTGAAGCTTTCTTT
TRBV9	TRBJ2-7	TRBD2	-	CASSAGLASYEQYF	TGTGCCAGCAGCGCCGGACTAGCCTCATACGAGCAGTACTTC
TRBV3-1	TRBJ2-5	TRBD1	-	CASSQVQGSFQETQYF	TGTGCCAGCAGCCAAGTACAGGGGTCCTTCCAAGAGACCCAGTACTTC
TRBV16	TRBJ1-1	-	few	CASRRGRAEAFF	TGTGCCAGCAGACGGGGGAGGGCTGAAGCTTTCTTT
TRBV29-1	TRBJ2-7	-	-	CSGGVEGEQYF	TGCAGCGGTGGGGTGGAAGGCGAGCAGTACTTC
TRBV28	TRBJ2-3	TRBD2	-	CASSLGLAGDTDTQYF	TGTGCCAGCAGTTTGGGACTAGCGGGAGACACAGATACGCAGTATTTT
TRBV28	TRBJ2-7	TRBD1	-	CASSLNVDRGYEQYF	TGCGCCAGCAGTTTGAACGTGGACAGGGGCTACGAGCAGTACTTC
TRBV6-5	TRBJ1-4	-	few	CASSYRDGPEKLVF	TGTGCCAGCAGTTACAGGGATGGACCTGAAAAACTGGTTTTT
TRBV29-1	TRBJ2-7	TRBD1	few	CSVELDRGNEQYF	TGCAGCGTTGAATTGGACAGGGGAAACGAGCAGTACTTC
TRBV6-6	TRBJ2-4	TRBD2	few	CASSPGRVEAKNIQYF	TGTGCCAGCAGCCCCGGGAGGGTGGAAGCCAAAAACATTCAGTACTTC
TRBV20-1	TRBJ2-7	-	-	CSVPLPSYEQYF	TGCAGTGTTCCCCTCCCCTCCTACGAGCAGTACTTC
TRBV28	TRBJ2-7	-	many	CASSLSLRGVDEQYF	TGTGCCAGCAGTTTAAGTTTGAGGGGGGTCGACGAGCAGTACTTC
TRBV4-1	TRBJ2-5	-	few	CASSQDRSSTQYF	TGCGCCAGCAGCCAAGACCGATCCTCGACCCAGTACTTC
TRBV7-8	TRBJ1-6	TRBD1	many	CASSPRDSYNSPLHF	TGTGCCAGCAGCCCCAGGGACAGTTATAATTCACCCCTCCACTTT
TRBV7-9	TRBJ2-2	-	many	CASSLGTDTGELFF	TGTGCCAGCAGCTTAGGGACAGACACCGGGGAGCTGTTTTTT
TRBV20-1	TRBJ1-1	-	-	CSANSGNTEAFF	TGCAGTGCCAACAGCGGGAACACTGAAGCTTTCTTT
TRBV27	TRBJ1-5	-	few	CASSNRGNQPQHF	TGTGCCAGCAGTAATAGAGGCAATCAGCCCCAGCATTTT
TRBV5-1	TRBJ2-2	TRBD2	few	CASSFRASGSRNTGELFF	TGCGCCAGCAGCTTCCGAGCTAGCGGGAGCCGGAACACCGGGGAGCTGTTTTTT
TRBV30	TRBJ2-1	-	few	CAWSVELPSGQFF	TGTGCCTGGAGTGTAGAGCTTCCCTCGGGGCAGTTCTTC
TRBV7-2	TRBJ2-3	TRBD2	-	CASSLTSGRFPPDTQYF	TGTGCCAGCAGCCTAACTAGCGGGAGGTTTCCGCCAGATACGCAGTATTTT
TRBV15	TRBJ2-2	TRBD2	few	CATSTAGLGNTGELFF	TGTGCCACCAGCACAGCGGGACTAGGCAACACCGGGGAGCTGTTTTTT
TRBV2	TRBJ2-1	TRBD2	few	CASSALAGGEDEQFF	TGTGCCAGCAGTGCACTAGCGGGGGGTGAGGATGAGCAGTTCTTC
TRBV9	TRBJ2-5	TRBD2	few	CASSVKPSGIETQYF	TGTGCCAGCAGCGTAAAGCCTAGCGGGATCGAGACCCAGTACTTC
TRBV12-3/TRBV12-4	TRBJ2-3	-	-	CASRIEDTQYF	TGTGCCAGCAGAATCGAGGATACGCAGTATTTT
TRBV5-1	TRBJ2-7	TRBD1	-	CASSSTNRDRDAYEQYF	TGCGCCAGCAGTTCGACAAACCGGGACAGGGATGCGTACGAGCAGTACTTC
TRBV7-6	TRBJ2-3	-	few	CASSKGSGVYTDTQYF	TGTGCCAGCAGCAAAGGATCAGGGGTCTACACAGATACGCAGTATTTT
TRBV5-4	TRBJ2-7	-	-	CASSLFGISYEQYF	TGTGCCAGCAGCTTGTTCGGTATCTCCTACGAGCAGTACTTC
TRBV27	TRBJ2-1	TRBD1	few	CASRKGQGSYNEQFF	TGTGCCAGCAGAAAAGGACAGGGGTCCTACAATGAGCAGTTCTTC
TRBV29-1	TRBJ2-6	-	many	CSVEADPRHSGANVLTF	TGCAGCGTTGAAGCGGACCCTAGGCATTCTGGGGCCAACGTCCTGACTTTC
TRBV18	TRBJ2-1	TRBD1	-	CASSPGTGGFEQFF	TGTGCCAGCTCCCCCGGGACAGGGGGCTTTGAGCAGTTCTTC
TRBV20-1	TRBJ2-2	TRBD2	-	CSARVRSGKGTGELFF	TGCAGTGCTAGAGTCCGTAGCGGGAAGGGCACCGGGGAGCTGTTTTTT
TRBV18	TRBJ1-1	TRBD1	few	CASSPGTGTEAFF	TGTGCCAGCTCACCTGGGACAGGGACTGAAGCTTTCTTT
TRBV7-2	TRBJ1-4	-	many	CASSPRGEKLFF	TGTGCCAGCAGCCCGAGGGGAGAAAAACTGTTTTTT
TRBV7-3	TRBJ2-1	-	-	CASSFTGPYGEQFF	TGTGCCAGCAGCTTCACAGGGCCCTACGGGGAGCAGTTCTTC
TRBV2	TRBJ1-3	-	-	CASSQDASSGNTIYF	TGTGCCAGCAGTCAGGACGCGAGCTCTGGAAACACCATATATTTT
TRBV6-2/TRBV6-3	TRBJ1-2	-	-	CASSLGGFFDGYTF	TGTGCCAGCAGTTTGGGGGGCTTCTTTGACGGCTACACCTTC
TRBV7-2	TRBJ2-5	TRBD2	few	CASSFLGASLAGGGVTQYF	TGTGCCAGCAGCTTTCTGGGGGCTTCGCTAGCGGGAGGAGGTGTGACCCAGTACTTC
TRBV11-2	TRBJ2-2	-	-	CASSLEIRQMELFF	TGTGCCAGCAGCTTAGAAATCCGGCAGATGGAGCTGTTTTTT
TRBV30	TRBJ2-1	-	few	CAWSRGGTSYNEQFF	TGTGCCTGGAGTCGGGGAGGCACCTCCTACAATGAGCAGTTCTTC
TRBV20-1	TRBJ1-5	TRBD1	-	CSAGVRQGSSYSNQPQHF	TGCAGTGCTGGGGTCAGACAGGGTAGCTCTTATAGCAATCAGCCCCAGCATTTT
TRBV5-1	TRBJ2-1	-	-	CASNLRTYNEQFF	TGCGCCAGCAACTTGAGAACCTACAATGAGCAGTTCTTC
TRBV28	TRBJ2-7	-	once	CASSFVGEQYF	TGTGCCAGCAGTTTCGTTGGCGAGCAGTACTTC
TRBV27	TRBJ2-5	-	few	CASSFHGTRGQYF	TGCGCCAGCAGTTTTCACGGGACACGCGGGCAGTACTTC
TRBV4-3	TRBJ2-1	TRBD2	-	CASSQGLKSNEQFF	TGCGCCAGCAGCCAGGGACTAAAGTCCAATGAGCAGTTCTTC
TRBV20-1	TRBJ2-7	TRBD2	-	CSARARRESSYEQYF	TGCAGTGCTAGGGCGAGGCGGGAGAGCTCCTACGAGCAGTACTTC
TRBV10-2	TRBJ1-3	-	few	CASSDPGSRPGNTIYF	TGCGCCAGCAGTGACCCCGGATCACGCCCTGGAAACACCATATATTTT
TRBV2	TRBJ2-1	TRBD2	-	CASSPELAGGANEQFF	TGTGCCAGCAGCCCGGAACTAGCGGGGGGCGCCAATGAGCAGTTCTTC
TRBV9	TRBJ2-7	TRBD2	few	CASSITSAGGPYEQYF	TGTGCCAGCAGCATAACTAGCGCGGGAGGCCCCTACGAGCAGTACTTC
TRBV20-1	TRBJ2-3	TRBD2	few	CSARWASGQSTDTQYF	TGCAGTGCTAGGTGGGCTAGCGGCCAGAGCACAGATACGCAGTATTTT
TRBV5-1	TRBJ2-1	TRBD2	few	CASSHDSGRANEQFF	TGCGCCAGCAGCCATGATAGCGGGAGGGCCAATGAGCAGTTCTTC
TRBV20-1	TRBJ2-1	TRBD2	few	CSARDVASGANEQFF	TGCAGTGCTAGAGATGTAGCTAGCGGGGCAAATGAGCAGTTCTTC
TRBV7-3	TRBJ2-5	-	few	CASSPSGGPETQYF	TGTGCCAGCAGCCCCTCCGGGGGCCCAGAGACCCAGTACTTC
TRBV25-1	TRBJ1-3	-	-	CASSSLRTAGNTIYF	TGTGCCAGCAGTTCCCTTCGGACAGCTGGAAACACCATATATTTT
TRBV18	TRBJ1-1	TRBD1	few	CASFTGVNTEAFF	TGTGCCAGCTTCACAGGGGTGAACACTGAAGCTTTCTTT
TRBV14	TRBJ1-2	-	-	CASSQGGDLYTF	TGTGCCAGCAGCCAAGGGGGGGATCTTTACACCTTC
TRBV2	TRBJ2-5	TRBD1	few	CASSADRARETQYF	TGTGCCAGCAGTGCGGACAGGGCCCGTGAGACCCAGTACTTC
TRBV6-2/TRBV6-3	TRBJ2-7	-	-	CASTLGGISYEQYF	TGTGCCAGCACCCTAGGGGGGATATCCTACGAGCAGTACTTC
TRBV20-1	TRBJ2-4	TRBD2	few	CSARLPSGVNIQYF	TGCAGTGCTAGACTCCCTAGCGGGGTAAACATTCAGTACTTC
TRBV6-2/TRBV6-3	TRBJ2-7	TRBD2	-	CASSTARGRAYEQYF	TGTGCCAGCAGTACAGCGCGCGGGAGGGCCTACGAGCAGTACTTC